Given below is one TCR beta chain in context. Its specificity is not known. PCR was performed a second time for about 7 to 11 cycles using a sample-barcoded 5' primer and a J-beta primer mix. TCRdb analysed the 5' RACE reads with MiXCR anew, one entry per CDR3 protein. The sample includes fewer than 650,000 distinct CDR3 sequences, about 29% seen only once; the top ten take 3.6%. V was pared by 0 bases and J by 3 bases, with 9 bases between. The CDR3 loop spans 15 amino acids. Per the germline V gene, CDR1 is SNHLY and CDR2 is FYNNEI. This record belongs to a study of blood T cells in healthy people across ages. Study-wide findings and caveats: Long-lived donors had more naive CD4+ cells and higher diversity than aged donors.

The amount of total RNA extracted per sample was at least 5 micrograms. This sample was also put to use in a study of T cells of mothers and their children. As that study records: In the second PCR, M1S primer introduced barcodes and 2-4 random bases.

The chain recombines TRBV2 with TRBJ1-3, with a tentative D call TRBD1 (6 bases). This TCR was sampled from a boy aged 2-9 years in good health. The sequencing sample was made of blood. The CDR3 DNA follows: TGTGCCAGCAGTGAAGCGCACAGGGTTGGAAACACCATATATTTT. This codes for CASSEAHRVGNTIYF.